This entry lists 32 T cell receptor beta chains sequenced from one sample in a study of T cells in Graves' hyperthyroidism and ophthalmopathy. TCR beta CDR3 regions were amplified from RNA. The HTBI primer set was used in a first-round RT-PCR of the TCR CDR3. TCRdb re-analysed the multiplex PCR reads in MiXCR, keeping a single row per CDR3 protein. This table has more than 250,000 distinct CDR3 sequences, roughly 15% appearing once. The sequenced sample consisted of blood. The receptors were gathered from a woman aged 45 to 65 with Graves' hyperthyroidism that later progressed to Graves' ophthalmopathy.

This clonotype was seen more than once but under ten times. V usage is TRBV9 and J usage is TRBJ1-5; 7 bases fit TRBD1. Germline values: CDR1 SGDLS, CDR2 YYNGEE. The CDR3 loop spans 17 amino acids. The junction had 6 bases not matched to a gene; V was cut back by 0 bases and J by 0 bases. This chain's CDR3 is CASSVGDSLYSNQPQHF. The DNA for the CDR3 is TGTGCCAGCAGCGTAGGGGACAGCCTTTATAGCAATCAGCCCCAGCATTTT.

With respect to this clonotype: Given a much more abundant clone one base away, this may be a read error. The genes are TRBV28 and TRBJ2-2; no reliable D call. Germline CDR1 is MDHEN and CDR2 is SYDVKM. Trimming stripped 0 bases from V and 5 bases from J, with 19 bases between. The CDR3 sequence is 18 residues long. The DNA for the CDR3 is TGTGCCAGCAGTTTATGGAAAGTGGGCGAGAGTGGGACCGGGGAGCTGTTTTTT. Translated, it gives CASSLWKVGESGTGELFF.

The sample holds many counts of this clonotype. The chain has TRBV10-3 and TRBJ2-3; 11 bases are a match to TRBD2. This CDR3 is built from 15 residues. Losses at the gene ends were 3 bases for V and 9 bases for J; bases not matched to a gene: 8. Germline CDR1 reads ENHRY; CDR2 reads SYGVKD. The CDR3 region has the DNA TGTGCCATCAGTGAACAACTAGCGGGAGTGGGCACGCAGTATTTT. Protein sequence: CAISEQLAGVGTQYF.

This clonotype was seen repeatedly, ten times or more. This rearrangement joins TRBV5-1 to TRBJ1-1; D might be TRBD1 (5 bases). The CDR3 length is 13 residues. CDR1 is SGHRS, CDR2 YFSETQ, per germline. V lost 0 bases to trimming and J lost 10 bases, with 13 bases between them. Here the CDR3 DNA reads TGCGCCAGCAGCTTGGACGGATCTCAGGGAGCTTTCTTT. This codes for CASSLDGSQGAFF.

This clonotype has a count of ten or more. The DNA of the CDR3 is TGTGCCAGCAGACAAAATCCCGGGACAGAGCAGTTCTTC. Its protein is CASRQNPGTEQFF. V and J are TRBV12-3 or TRBV12-4 and TRBJ2-1, with D possibly matching TRBD1 (6 bases). Trimming took off 6 bases at V and 10 bases at J, with 16 bases between the two ends. CDR3 size: 13 residues.

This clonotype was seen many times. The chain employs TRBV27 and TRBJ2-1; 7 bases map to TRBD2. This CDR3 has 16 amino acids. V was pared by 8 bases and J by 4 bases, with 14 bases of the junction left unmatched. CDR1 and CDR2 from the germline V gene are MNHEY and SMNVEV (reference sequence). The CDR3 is CASCIQGTKLYNEQFF. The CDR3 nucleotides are TGTGCCAGCTGCATTCAAGGGACTAAACTATACAATGAGCAGTTCTTC.

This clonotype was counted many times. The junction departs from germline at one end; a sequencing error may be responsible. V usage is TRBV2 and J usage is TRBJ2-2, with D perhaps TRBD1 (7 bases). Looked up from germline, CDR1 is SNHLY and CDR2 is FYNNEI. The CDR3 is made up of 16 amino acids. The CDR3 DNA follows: TGTGCCAGTAGTGGAGGGGCGGCGGGACAGACCGGGGAGCTGTTTTTT. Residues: CASSGGAAGQTGELFF. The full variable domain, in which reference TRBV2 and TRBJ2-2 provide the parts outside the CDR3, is EPEVTQTPSHQVTQMGQEVILRCVPISNHLYFYWYRQILGQKVEFLVSFYNNEISEKSEIFDDQFSVERPDGSNFTLKIRSTKLEDSAMYFCASSGGAAGQTGELFFGEGSRLTVL.

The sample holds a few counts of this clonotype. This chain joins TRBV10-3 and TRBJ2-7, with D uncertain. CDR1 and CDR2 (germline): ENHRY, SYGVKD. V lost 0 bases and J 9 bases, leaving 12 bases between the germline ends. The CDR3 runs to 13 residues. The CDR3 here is CAISESYDGAQYF. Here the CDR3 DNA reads TGTGCCATCAGTGAGTCGTACGATGGTGCGCAGTACTTC.

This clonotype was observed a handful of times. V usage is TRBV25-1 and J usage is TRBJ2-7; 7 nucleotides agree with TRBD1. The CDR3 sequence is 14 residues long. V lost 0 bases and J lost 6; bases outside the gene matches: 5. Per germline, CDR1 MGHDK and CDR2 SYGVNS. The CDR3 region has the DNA TGTGCCAGCAGTGAATACAGGGGGATATCCGAGCAGTACTTC. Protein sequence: CASSEYRGISEQYF.

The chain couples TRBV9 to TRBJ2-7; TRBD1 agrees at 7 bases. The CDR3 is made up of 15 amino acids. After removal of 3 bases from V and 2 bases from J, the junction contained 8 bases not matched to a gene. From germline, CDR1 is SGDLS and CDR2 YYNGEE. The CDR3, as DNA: TGTGCCAGCAGCGCAGGGGACAGAAGTACCTACGAGCAGTACTTC. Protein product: CASSAGDRSTYEQYF.

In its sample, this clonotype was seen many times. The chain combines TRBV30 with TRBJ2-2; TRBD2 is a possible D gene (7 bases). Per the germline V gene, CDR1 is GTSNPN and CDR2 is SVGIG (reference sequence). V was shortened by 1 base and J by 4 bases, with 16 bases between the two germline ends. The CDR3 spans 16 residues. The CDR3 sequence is CAWSGGGRGFTGELFF. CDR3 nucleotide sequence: TGTGCCTGGAGTGGGGGGGGCAGGGGTTTCACCGGGGAGCTGTTTTTT.

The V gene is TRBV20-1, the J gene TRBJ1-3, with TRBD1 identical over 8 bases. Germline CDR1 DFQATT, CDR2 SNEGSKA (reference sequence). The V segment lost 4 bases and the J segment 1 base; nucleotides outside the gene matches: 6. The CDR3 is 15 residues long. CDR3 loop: CSAIEDRASGNTIYF. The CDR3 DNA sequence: TGCAGTGCTATAGAGGACAGGGCATCTGGAAACACCATATATTTT.

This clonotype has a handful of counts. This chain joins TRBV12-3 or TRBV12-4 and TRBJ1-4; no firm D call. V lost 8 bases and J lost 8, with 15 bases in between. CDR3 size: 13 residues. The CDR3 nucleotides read TGTGCCAGCCTTGCGGGCGCGCAGGAAAAACTGTTTTTT. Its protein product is CASLAGAQEKLFF.

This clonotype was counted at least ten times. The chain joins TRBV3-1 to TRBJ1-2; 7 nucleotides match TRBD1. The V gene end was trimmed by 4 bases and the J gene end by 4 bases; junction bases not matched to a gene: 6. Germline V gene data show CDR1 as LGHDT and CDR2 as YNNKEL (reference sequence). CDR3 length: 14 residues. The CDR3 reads CASSLTGDGYGYTF. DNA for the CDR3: TGTGCCAGCAGCCTTACAGGGGACGGCTATGGCTACACCTTC.

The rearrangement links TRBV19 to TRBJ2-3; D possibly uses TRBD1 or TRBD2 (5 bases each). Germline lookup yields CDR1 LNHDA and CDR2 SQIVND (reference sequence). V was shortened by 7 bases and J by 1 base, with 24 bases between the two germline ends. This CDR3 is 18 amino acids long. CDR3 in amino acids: CASTIGLGKGRGTDTQYF. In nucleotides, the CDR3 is TGTGCCAGTACGATAGGCCTCGGGAAGGGGCGCGGCACAGATACGCAGTATTTT. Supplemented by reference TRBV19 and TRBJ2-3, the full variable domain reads DGGITQSPKYLFRKEGQNVTLSCEQNLNHDAMYWYRQDPGQGLRLIYYSQIVNDFQKGDIAEGYSVSREKKESFPLTVTSAQKNPTAFYLCASTIGLGKGRGTDTQYFGPGTRLTVL.

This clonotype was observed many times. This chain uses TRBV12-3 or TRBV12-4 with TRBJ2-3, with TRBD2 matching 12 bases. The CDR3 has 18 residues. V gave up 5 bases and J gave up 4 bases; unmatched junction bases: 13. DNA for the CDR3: TGTGCCAGCAGTGTCCCACCTCTAGCGGGAGGGCCCGCAGATACGCAGTATTTT. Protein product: CASSVPPLAGGPADTQYF.

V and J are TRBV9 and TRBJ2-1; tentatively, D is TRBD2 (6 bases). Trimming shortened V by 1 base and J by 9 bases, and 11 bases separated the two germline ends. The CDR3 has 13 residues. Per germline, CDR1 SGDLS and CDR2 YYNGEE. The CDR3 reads CASSVLLGGEQFF. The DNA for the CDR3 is TGTGCCAGCAGCGTATTATTGGGGGGTGAGCAGTTCTTC.

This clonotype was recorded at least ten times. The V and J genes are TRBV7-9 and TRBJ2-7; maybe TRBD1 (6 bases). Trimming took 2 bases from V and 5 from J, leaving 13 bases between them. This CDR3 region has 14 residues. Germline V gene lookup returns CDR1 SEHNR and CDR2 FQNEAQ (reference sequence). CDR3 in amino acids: CASSLSGGYDEQYF. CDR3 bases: TGTGCCAGCAGCTTATCTGGGGGCTATGACGAGCAGTACTTC.

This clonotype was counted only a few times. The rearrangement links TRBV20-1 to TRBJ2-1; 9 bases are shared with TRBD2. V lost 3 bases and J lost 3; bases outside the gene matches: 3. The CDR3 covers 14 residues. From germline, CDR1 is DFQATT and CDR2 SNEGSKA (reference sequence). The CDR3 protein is CSASSGRGYNEQFF. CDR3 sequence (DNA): TGCAGTGCTAGTAGCGGGAGAGGCTACAATGAGCAGTTCTTC.

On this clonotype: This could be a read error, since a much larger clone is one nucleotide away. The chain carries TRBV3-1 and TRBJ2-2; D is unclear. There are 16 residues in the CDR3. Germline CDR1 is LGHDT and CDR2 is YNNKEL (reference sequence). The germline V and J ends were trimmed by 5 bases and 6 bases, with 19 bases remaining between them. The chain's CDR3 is CASSNLAVGSAGELFF. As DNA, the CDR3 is TGTGCCAGCAGCAACCTTGCAGTAGGGTCGGCCGGGGAGCTGTTTTTT.

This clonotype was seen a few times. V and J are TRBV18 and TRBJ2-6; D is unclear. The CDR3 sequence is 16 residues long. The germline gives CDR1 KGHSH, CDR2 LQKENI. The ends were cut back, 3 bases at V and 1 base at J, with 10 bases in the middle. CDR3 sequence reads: CASSPNVGSGANVLTF. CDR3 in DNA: TGTGCCAGCTCACCGAATGTAGGGTCTGGGGCCAACGTCCTGACTTTC.

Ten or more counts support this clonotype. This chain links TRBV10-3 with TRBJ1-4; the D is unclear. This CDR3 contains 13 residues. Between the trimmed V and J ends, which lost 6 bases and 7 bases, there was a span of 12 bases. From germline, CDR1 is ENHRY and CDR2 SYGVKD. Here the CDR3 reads CAISGSGGEKLFF. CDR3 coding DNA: TGTGCCATCAGCGGCTCGGGCGGTGAAAAACTGTTTTTT.

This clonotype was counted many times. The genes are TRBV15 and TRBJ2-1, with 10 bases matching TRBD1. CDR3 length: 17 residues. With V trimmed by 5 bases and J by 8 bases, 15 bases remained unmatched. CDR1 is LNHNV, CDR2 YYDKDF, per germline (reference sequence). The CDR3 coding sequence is TGTGCCACCAGCGGTCGCTTTGGGGACAGGGGAAAGGATGAGCAGTTCTTC. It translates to CATSGRFGDRGKDEQFF.

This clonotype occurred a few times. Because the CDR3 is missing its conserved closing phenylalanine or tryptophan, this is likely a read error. CDR3 DNA: TGCGCCAGCAGCTTAAACGGGGGCGATTCCACAGATACGCAGTATCTT. Residues: CASSLNGGDSTDTQYL. The rearrangement joins TRBV5-1 to TRBJ2-3; D possibly uses TRBD1 or TRBD2 (6 bases each). CDR1 is SGHRS and CDR2 is YFSETQ in the germline V gene. Trimming left V 2 bases short and J 2 bases short, with 15 bases between. The CDR3 runs to 16 residues.

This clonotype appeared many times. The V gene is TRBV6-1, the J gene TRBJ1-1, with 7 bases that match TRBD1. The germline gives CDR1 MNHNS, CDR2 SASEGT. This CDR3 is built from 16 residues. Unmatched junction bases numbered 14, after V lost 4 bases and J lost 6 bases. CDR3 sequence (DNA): TGTGCCAGCAGTGCTAAGGGGGCGCGTGAGGACGCTGAAGCTTTCTTT. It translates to CASSAKGAREDAEAFF.

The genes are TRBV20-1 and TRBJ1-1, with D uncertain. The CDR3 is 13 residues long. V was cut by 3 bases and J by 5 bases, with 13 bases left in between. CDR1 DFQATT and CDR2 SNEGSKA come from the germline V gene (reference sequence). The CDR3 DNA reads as TGCAGTGCTAGGGCACCTCGGGTAACTGAAGCTTTCTTT. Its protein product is CSARAPRVTEAFF.

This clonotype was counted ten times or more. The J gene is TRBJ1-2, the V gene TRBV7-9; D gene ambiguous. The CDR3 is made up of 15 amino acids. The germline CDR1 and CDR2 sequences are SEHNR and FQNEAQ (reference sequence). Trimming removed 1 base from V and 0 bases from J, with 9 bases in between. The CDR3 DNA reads TGTGCCAGCAGCTTAGGTCGTGGCTCTAACTATGGCTACACCTTC. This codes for CASSLGRGSNYGYTF.

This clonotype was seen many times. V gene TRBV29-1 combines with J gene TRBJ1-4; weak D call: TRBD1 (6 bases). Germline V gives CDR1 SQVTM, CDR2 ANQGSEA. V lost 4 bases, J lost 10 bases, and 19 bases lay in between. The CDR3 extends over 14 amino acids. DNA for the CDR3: TGCAGCGTTGGCGTGGGACGGACAGAGGGAAAACTGTTTTTT. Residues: CSVGVGRTEGKLFF.

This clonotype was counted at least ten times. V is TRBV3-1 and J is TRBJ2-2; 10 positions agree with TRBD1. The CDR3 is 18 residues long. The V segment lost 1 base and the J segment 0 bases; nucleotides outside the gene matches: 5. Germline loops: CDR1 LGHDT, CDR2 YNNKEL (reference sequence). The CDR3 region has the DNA TGTGCCAGCAGCCAAGGGACAGGGGGTGTCCCGAACACCGGGGAGCTGTTTTTT. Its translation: CASSQGTGGVPNTGELFF.

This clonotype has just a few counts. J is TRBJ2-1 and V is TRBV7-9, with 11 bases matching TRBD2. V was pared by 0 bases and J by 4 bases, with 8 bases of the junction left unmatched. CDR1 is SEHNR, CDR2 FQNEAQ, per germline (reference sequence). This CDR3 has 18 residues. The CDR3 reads CASSLAPLLAGDYNEQFF. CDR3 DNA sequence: TGTGCCAGCAGCTTAGCCCCCCTACTAGCGGGGGATTACAATGAGCAGTTCTTC. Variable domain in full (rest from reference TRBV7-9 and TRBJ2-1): DTGVSQNPRHKITKRGQNVTFRCDPISEHNRLYWYRQTLGQGPEFLTYFQNEAQLEKSRLLSDRFSAERPKGSFSTLEIQRTEQGDSAMYLCASSLAPLLAGDYNEQFFGPGTRLTVL.

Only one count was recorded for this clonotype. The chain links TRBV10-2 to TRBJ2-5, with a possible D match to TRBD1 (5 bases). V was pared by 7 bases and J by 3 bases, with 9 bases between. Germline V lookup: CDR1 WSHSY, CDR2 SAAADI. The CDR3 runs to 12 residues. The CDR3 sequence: CASNQGEETQYF. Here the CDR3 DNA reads TGCGCCAGCAACCAGGGTGAAGAGACCCAGTACTTC.

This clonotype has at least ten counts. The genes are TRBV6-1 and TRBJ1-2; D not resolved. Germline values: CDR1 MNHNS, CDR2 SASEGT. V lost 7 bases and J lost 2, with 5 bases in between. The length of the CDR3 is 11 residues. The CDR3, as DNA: TGTGCCAGCACCACCAACTATGGCTACACCTTC. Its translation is CASTTNYGYTF.